The 6 T cell receptor beta chains below come from one sample, sequenced in a study of siplizumab effects on memory and regulatory T cells. Using immunoSEQ multiplex PCR, the repertoire was profiled, and TCRdb retains in-frame clones only, with some absent. The profile covers tens of thousands of clones, with 90% to 95% appearing a single time and under 8.5% taken by the ten largest. The sequenced material came from CD8+ T cells sorted from blood. Source of these receptors: a human donor in good health.

The chain couples TRBV4-1 to TRBJ2-5, with TRBD1 identical over 8 bases. This CDR3 has 14 amino acids. From germline, CDR1 is MGHRA and CDR2 YSYEKL. Trimming removed 4 bases from V and 4 bases from J; junction bases left unmatched: 5. The CDR3 protein is CASSRTGGRETQYF. The CDR3 DNA is TGCGCCAGCAGCCGAACAGGGGGAAGAGAGACCCAGTACTTC.

This clone was found once. The V gene is TRBV7-6, the J gene TRBJ2-1; TRBD1 matches 10 bases. This CDR3 has 15 residues. V lost 7 bases and J lost 5; bases outside the gene matches: 8. Germline V CDR1 and CDR2: SGHVS, FNYEAQ. CDR3 sequence: CASTPGTGAHNEQFF. CDR3 in DNA: TGTGCCAGCACCCCGGGGACAGGGGCGCACAATGAGCAGTTCTTC.

The V gene is TRBV7-6, the J gene TRBJ2-5; TRBD2 aligns across 13 bases. Germline V gene lookup returns CDR1 SGHVS and CDR2 FNYEAQ. V shed 5 bases, J shed 4 bases, and the junction held 4 bases outside the gene matches. The CDR3 has 15 amino acids. In DNA form, the CDR3 reads TGTGCCAGCAGCATCTGGACTAGCGGGAGAGAGACCCAGTACTTC. Amino acids: CASSIWTSGRETQYF.

This clone was found a few times. The V call is TRBV6-1, the J call TRBJ1-1; D unclear. The CDR3 runs to 13 residues. Germline V CDR1 and CDR2: MNHNS, SASEGT. V dropped 4 bases and J dropped 0 bases, with 6 bases sitting between them. The CDR3 DNA sequence: TGTGCCAGCAGTGGTCAATTGAACACTGAAGCTTTCTTT. It yields the protein CASSGQLNTEAFF.

This rearrangement joins TRBV13 to TRBJ2-5; a weak D match, TRBD2 (5 bases). The DNA end is a closer match to TRBJ2-7, so the J assignment may be wrong. Germline V gene data show CDR1 as PRHDT and CDR2 as FYEKMQ (reference sequence). This CDR3 is 13 amino acids long. The CDR3 region is CASSRYTAGEQYF. The CDR3 DNA reads TGTGCCAGCAGCCGGTACACGGCGGGCGAGCAGTACTTC.

The chain employs TRBV11-1 and TRBJ1-4; possible D gene TRBD1, 5 bases. CDR1 is SGHAT and CDR2 is FQDESV in the germline V gene (reference sequence). This CDR3 contains 16 residues. The V end was cut by 5 bases, the J end by 0 bases, with 13 bases between. In DNA, the CDR3 is TGTGCCAGCAGCACCGGGACTCGGGCAACTAATGAAAAACTGTTTTTT. Translation: CASSTGTRATNEKLFF.